The 32 T cell receptor beta chains below come from one sample, sequenced in a study of identical twins. TCRdb re-called the 5' RACE reads with MiXCR, one entry per CDR3 protein. The sample shows hundreds of thousands of distinct CDR3 sequences, 10% to 15% of them seen only once. These data were also filed under a second study, of yellow fever vaccine responses in identical twins.

Sequenced: PBMCs. The receptors shown here come from a woman in her late teens or twenties in good health.

The chain is built from TRBV12-3 or TRBV12-4 and TRBJ1-2; D may be TRBD1 (6 bases). V was shortened by 8 bases and J by 4 bases, with 17 bases between the two germline ends. The CDR3 loop spans 14 amino acids. The CDR3 bases are TGTGCCAGCCGCTTGGGGGACACCAGCTATGGCTACACCTTC. It translates to CASRLGDTSYGYTF.

This clonotype has more than one count but fewer than ten. This chain links TRBV4-1 with TRBJ2-1; 16 bases match TRBD2. Germline CDR1 is MGHRA and CDR2 is YSYEKL. V lost 2 bases and J lost 5; bases outside the gene matches: 9. The CDR3 contains 19 residues. The CDR3: CASSQPGLAGGPMNNEQFF. DNA of the CDR3: TGCGCCAGCAGCCAACCGGGACTAGCGGGAGGGCCAATGAACAATGAGCAGTTCTTC.

The chain is built from TRBV20-1 and TRBJ2-1; D ambiguous. V dropped 0 bases and J dropped 0 bases, with 9 bases sitting between them. Per the germline V gene, CDR1 is DFQATT and CDR2 is SNEGSKA (reference sequence). The CDR3 runs to 15 residues. CDR3 loop: CSARDPRSSYNEQFF. CDR3 bases: TGCAGTGCTAGAGATCCGAGAAGCTCCTACAATGAGCAGTTCTTC.

This clonotype was seen at least ten times. The chain employs TRBV28 and TRBJ2-1, with 16 nucleotides matching TRBD2. This CDR3 is 15 amino acids long. The V and J ends lost 6 bases and 11 bases, in that order; junction bases with no gene match: 7. The germline V gene has CDR1 MDHEN and CDR2 SYDVKM. The CDR3 protein is CASRNAGLAGGQQFF. CDR3 sequence (DNA): TGTGCCAGCAGGAATGCGGGACTAGCGGGAGGGCAGCAGTTCTTC. The full variable domain, with the rest looked up from reference TRBV28 and TRBJ2-1, is DVKVTQSSRYLVKRTGEKVFLECVQDMDHENMFWYRQDPGLGLRLIYFSYDVKMKEKGDIPEGYSVSREKKERFSLILESASTNQTSMYLCASRNAGLAGGQQFFGPGTRLTVL.

This clonotype was recorded a few times. The V gene is TRBV4-1, the J gene TRBJ2-2, with D maybe TRBD2 (6 bases). This CDR3 has 16 amino acids. Germline loops: CDR1 MGHRA, CDR2 YSYEKL. Between the trimmed V and J ends, which lost 0 bases and 0 bases, there was a span of 8 bases. The CDR3 sequence is CASSQEDYSNTGELFF. The CDR3, as DNA: TGCGCCAGCAGCCAAGAGGACTACTCGAACACCGGGGAGCTGTTTTTT.

This clonotype was seen only once. V gene TRBV12-3 or TRBV12-4 combines with J gene TRBJ2-1, with D maybe TRBD2 (7 bases). Trimming took off 3 bases at V and 15 bases at J, with 18 bases between the two ends. The CDR3 is made up of 13 amino acids. The CDR3 nucleotides are TGTGCCAGCAGTTTGTTGGGGGGGCGGGAGATGTTCTTC. Residues: CASSLLGGREMFF.

This clonotype was seen a few times. This chain connects TRBV7-9 to TRBJ2-7; D might be TRBD1 (6 bases). Germline V gives CDR1 SEHNR, CDR2 FQNEAQ (reference sequence). The CDR3 runs to 14 residues. V shed 5 bases and J shed 1 base, with 12 bases lying between them. The CDR3 DNA sequence: TGTGCCAGCAGCCCAGGGGTGGCATCCTACGAGCAGTACTTC. Encoded protein: CASSPGVASYEQYF.

The chain recombines TRBV20-1 with TRBJ2-7; 7 bases align to TRBD1. Looked up from germline, CDR1 is DFQATT and CDR2 is SNEGSKA (reference sequence). With V trimmed by 0 bases and J by 5 bases, 10 bases remained unmatched. This CDR3 region has 15 residues. The CDR3: CSARDEAGGSHEQYF. The CDR3, as DNA: TGCAGTGCTAGAGATGAGGCAGGGGGATCCCACGAGCAGTACTTC.

The V call is TRBV7-9, the J call TRBJ1-2; no clear D. Germline V gene lookup returns CDR1 SEHNR and CDR2 FQNEAQ (reference sequence). The CDR3 totals 14 residues. V was cut by 2 bases and J by 2 bases, with 9 bases left in between. The DNA for the CDR3 is TGTGCCAGCAGCTTACAAACTGTGAACTATGGCTACACCTTC. Its translation: CASSLQTVNYGYTF.

This clonotype was observed many times. The CDR3 protein is CASIPPGGTGGYTF. CDR3 bases: TGTGCCAGCATTCCCCCAGGAGGGACAGGAGGCTACACCTTC. This chain links TRBV6-1 with TRBJ1-2; TRBD1 matches at 8 bases. CDR3 length: 14 amino acids. Germline CDR1 reads MNHNS; CDR2 reads SASEGT. The V segment lost 7 bases and the J segment 8 bases; nucleotides outside the gene matches: 12.

The sample holds a few counts of this clonotype. The chain combines TRBV7-9 with TRBJ2-7; D is possibly TRBD1 (6 bases). V was clipped by 2 bases and J by 7 bases, with 15 bases between them. This CDR3 contains 14 residues. Germline V gives CDR1 SEHNR, CDR2 FQNEAQ (reference sequence). In DNA, the CDR3 is TGTGCCAGCAGCTTAAACCAGGGGCTCGGAGAGCAGTACGTC. It specifies CASSLNQGLGEQYV.

This clonotype was recorded a few times. The J gene is TRBJ2-7, the V gene TRBV7-6; 8 nucleotides match TRBD1. After removal of 4 bases from V and 5 bases from J, the junction contained 7 bases not matched to a gene. Germline V gene data show CDR1 as SGHVS and CDR2 as FNYEAQ. The CDR3 length is 14 residues. For the CDR3, the DNA is TGTGCCAGCAGCTCCCGGACAGGGCATAACGAGCAGTACTTC. Translation: CASSSRTGHNEQYF.

In this sample, this clonotype turned up many times. The J gene is TRBJ2-1, the V gene TRBV6-1; D ambiguous. Per germline, CDR1 MNHNS and CDR2 SASEGT. This CDR3 has 11 amino acids. Trimming cost V 3 bases and J 9 bases, with 6 bases left between them. In nucleotides, the CDR3 is TGTGCCAGCAGTGACGTTCCTGAGCAGTTCTTC. As protein: CASSDVPEQFF.

The chain couples TRBV6-1 to TRBJ1-1, with D possibly being TRBD1 (6 bases). Germline values: CDR1 MNHNS, CDR2 SASEGT. The CDR3 runs 14 residues. Trimming shortened V by 5 bases and J by 0 bases, and 10 bases separated the two germline ends. The CDR3 here is CASSRTEMNTEAFF. CDR3 nucleotide sequence: TGTGCCAGCAGTCGGACAGAGATGAACACTGAAGCTTTCTTT.

This clonotype was counted only a few times. The chain recombines TRBV28 with TRBJ2-7; D may be TRBD1 (6 bases). CDR1 is MDHEN, CDR2 SYDVKM, per germline. The CDR3 runs 13 residues. Trimming left V 6 bases short and J 3 bases short, with 12 bases between. CDR3 nucleotides: TGTGCCAGCAGATACAGGGACCACTACGAGCAGTACTTC. Its protein product is CASRYRDHYEQYF.

This clonotype occurred many times. V is TRBV7-9 and J is TRBJ2-3, with D perhaps matching TRBD1 or TRBD2 (6 bases each). V gave up 7 bases and J gave up 3 bases, with 17 bases separating them. This CDR3 contains 15 residues. The germline V gene encodes CDR1 SEHNR and CDR2 FQNEAQ (reference sequence). CDR3: CASNVLGGKTDTQYF. The CDR3 nucleotides are TGTGCCAGCAACGTTCTAGGGGGGAAAACAGATACGCAGTATTTT. Full variable domain (remainder filled in from reference TRBV7-9 and TRBJ2-3): DTGVSQNPRHKITKRGQNVTFRCDPISEHNRLYWYRQTLGQGPEFLTYFQNEAQLEKSRLLSDRFSAERPKGSFSTLEIQRTEQGDSAMYLCASNVLGGKTDTQYFGPGTRLTVL.

With respect to this clonotype: Given a much more abundant clone one base away, this may be a read error. The rearrangement links TRBV4-1 to TRBJ2-1; TRBD2 is a possible D gene (6 bases). The CDR3 is 19 amino acids. Per the germline V gene, CDR1 is MGHRA and CDR2 is YSYEKL. V shed 4 bases and J shed 2 bases, with 24 bases lying between them. The CDR3 is CASSPMAQEAGLPYNEQFF. CDR3 bases: TGCGCCAGCAGCCCAATGGCCCAGGAGGCGGGACTTCCCTACAATGAGCAGTTCTTC.

This chain's CDR3 is CASSLKRGTYNEQFF. CDR3 in DNA: TGTGCCAGCAGCCTCAAGCGGGGCACCTACAATGAGCAGTTCTTC. This chain joins TRBV9 and TRBJ2-1; 7 bases match TRBD2. Unmatched junction bases numbered 6, after V lost 4 bases and J lost 2 bases. Per the germline V gene, CDR1 is SGDLS and CDR2 is YYNGEE. CDR3 length equals 15 residues.

The sample holds one count of this clonotype. This chain links TRBV9 with TRBJ2-3; tentative D call: TRBD2 (6 bases). Germline V CDR1 and CDR2: SGDLS, YYNGEE. Trimming removed 0 bases from V and 2 bases from J, with 16 bases in between. This CDR3 region has 17 residues. CDR3 region: CASSVGLERADTDTQYF. Written as DNA, the CDR3 is TGTGCCAGCAGCGTAGGACTGGAGCGGGCCGACACAGATACGCAGTATTTT. Supplemented by reference TRBV9 and TRBJ2-3, the full variable domain reads DSGVTQTPKHLITATGQRVTLRCSPRSGDLSVYWYQQSLDQGLQFLIQYYNGEERAKGNILERFSAQQFPDLHSELNLSSLELGDSALYFCASSVGLERADTDTQYFGPGTRLTVL.

This clonotype has only a few counts. The V and J genes are TRBV5-1 and TRBJ2-2; 14 nucleotides match TRBD2. There are 19 residues in the CDR3. Germline lookup yields CDR1 SGHRS and CDR2 YFSETQ. V lost 4 bases to trimming and J lost 4 bases; unmatched junction nucleotides: 12. CDR3 amino acids: CASSPRGLAGVFGTGELFF. DNA of the CDR3: TGCGCCAGCAGCCCCCGGGGACTAGCGGGGGTATTCGGCACCGGGGAGCTGTTTTTT. Drawing the rest from reference TRBV5-1 and TRBJ2-2, the complete variable domain is KAGVTQTPRYLIKTRGQQVTLSCSPISGHRSVSWYQQTPGQGLQFLFEYFSETQRNKGNFPGRFSGRQFSNSRSEMNVSTLELGDSALYLCASSPRGLAGVFGTGELFFGEGSRLTVL.

This clonotype was counted a few times. The chain carries TRBV7-8 and TRBJ2-7; D perhaps matches TRBD2 (6 bases). Germline lookup yields CDR1 SGHVS and CDR2 FQNEAQ. V was pared by 5 bases and J by 3 bases, with 8 bases between. The CDR3 totals 12 residues. CDR3 in DNA: TGTGCCAGCAGCGAGACTAGCTACGAGCAGTACTTC. The encoded protein is CASSETSYEQYF.

This clonotype was found a few times. This sequence joins TRBV10-3 and TRBJ2-5; D unresolved. V gave up 10 bases and J gave up 1 base, with 10 bases separating them. The CDR3 sequence is 12 residues long. In germline, CDR1 is ENHRY, CDR2 SYGVKD. The CDR3 bases are TGTGCCACCGGACCGATCCAAGAGACCCAGTACTTC. The encoded protein is CATGPIQETQYF.

This clonotype was seen many times. CDR3 bases: TGCAGTGCTAGAAAGAGCAATGAGCAGTTCTTC. It translates to CSARKSNEQFF. The rearrangement links TRBV20-1 to TRBJ2-1; D is uncertain. The germline CDR1 and CDR2 sequences are DFQATT and SNEGSKA (reference sequence). The V gene lost 2 bases and the J gene lost 6 bases, with 5 bases spanning the gap. The CDR3 spans 11 residues.

The CDR3 DNA is TGTGCCAGCAGCCAAAAGCCTAGCGGCTTTTCCTACAATGAGCAGTTCTTC. Protein: CASSQKPSGFSYNEQFF. The V and J genes are TRBV28 and TRBJ2-1, with 7 bases aligning to TRBD2. Germline V gene lookup returns CDR1 MDHEN and CDR2 SYDVKM. The CDR3 length is 17 residues. Trimming removed 6 bases from V and 1 base from J; junction bases left unmatched: 12.

In its sample, this clonotype was seen many times. The genes are TRBV12-3 or TRBV12-4 and TRBJ2-4; D call uncertain. V lost 2 bases and J 7 bases, leaving 18 bases between the germline ends. The CDR3 sequence is 16 residues long. CDR3 residues: CASSLREAAFKNIQYF. The CDR3 DNA reads as TGTGCCAGCAGTTTACGAGAAGCCGCCTTTAAGAACATTCAGTACTTC.

V is TRBV10-3 and J is TRBJ1-1; D is ambiguous. The CDR3 is 11 amino acids. Germline loops: CDR1 ENHRY, CDR2 SYGVKD. V shed 7 bases and J shed 3 bases, with 6 bases lying between them. In DNA, the CDR3 is TGTGCCATCAAATTGGACACTGAAGCTTTCTTT. Encoded protein: CAIKLDTEAFF.

This clonotype was picked up a small number of times. This chain joins TRBV5-1 and TRBJ2-2, with D perhaps TRBD1 (6 bases). Germline V gene data show CDR1 as SGHRS and CDR2 as YFSETQ. This CDR3 region has 15 residues. V dropped 0 bases and J dropped 5 bases, with 11 bases sitting between them. CDR3 sequence reads: CASSLVSGTTGELFF. CDR3 bases: TGCGCCAGCAGCTTGGTGTCAGGGACAACCGGGGAGCTGTTTTTT.

The V gene is TRBV5-1, the J gene TRBJ2-1, with TRBD1 matching 9 bases. Germline CDR1 is SGHRS and CDR2 is YFSETQ. The CDR3 sequence is 13 residues long. V lost 3 bases and J lost 8; bases outside the gene matches: 3. The DNA for the CDR3 is TGCGCCAGCAGCTCGCGACAGGGGGATGAGCAGTTCTTC. This translates into CASSSRQGDEQFF.

This clonotype appeared a few times. J is TRBJ2-7 and V is TRBV19; D gene uncertain. This CDR3 region has 14 residues. Trimming shortened V by 6 bases and J by 2 bases, and 14 bases separated the two germline ends. Germline CDR1 reads LNHDA; CDR2 reads SQIVND (reference sequence). CDR3 region: CASRQRTTTYEQYF. Here the CDR3 DNA reads TGTGCCAGTAGACAAAGGACCACCACCTACGAGCAGTACTTC.

The chain has TRBV2 and TRBJ2-2; the match to TRBD1 covers 8 bases. V shed 7 bases, J shed 5 bases, and the junction held 9 bases outside the gene matches. This CDR3 has 15 residues. Germline V gene sequence: CDR1 SNHLY, CDR2 FYNNEI. CDR3 coding DNA: TGTGCCAGCATTTACCAGGGGGCGCAGACCGGGGAGCTGTTTTTT. Protein sequence: CASIYQGAQTGELFF.

This chain connects TRBV25-1 to TRBJ2-3; the match to TRBD1 covers 10 bases. Germline CDR1 and CDR2: MGHDK and SYGVNS. The CDR3 is made up of 16 amino acids. With V trimmed by 4 bases and J by 4 bases, 8 bases remained unmatched. CDR3 sequence: CASSADTGTGADTQYF. The DNA of the CDR3 is TGTGCCAGCAGTGCCGATACCGGGACAGGGGCAGATACGCAGTATTTT. The variable domain in full, with the rest retrieved from reference TRBV25-1 and TRBJ2-3, is EADIYQTPRYLVIGTGKKITLECSQTMGHDKMYWYQQDPGMELHLIHYSYGVNSTEKGDLSSESTVSRIRTEHFPLTLESARPSHTSQYLCASSADTGTGADTQYFGPGTRLTVL.

The gene calls are TRBV12-3 or TRBV12-4 and TRBJ2-5; 9 bases are shared with TRBD2. The CDR3 runs to 14 residues. The V segment lost 5 bases and the J segment 3 bases; nucleotides outside the gene matches: 4. CDR3 region: CASSSGRRKETQYF. CDR3 DNA: TGTGCCAGCAGTAGCGGGAGGAGGAAAGAGACCCAGTACTTC.